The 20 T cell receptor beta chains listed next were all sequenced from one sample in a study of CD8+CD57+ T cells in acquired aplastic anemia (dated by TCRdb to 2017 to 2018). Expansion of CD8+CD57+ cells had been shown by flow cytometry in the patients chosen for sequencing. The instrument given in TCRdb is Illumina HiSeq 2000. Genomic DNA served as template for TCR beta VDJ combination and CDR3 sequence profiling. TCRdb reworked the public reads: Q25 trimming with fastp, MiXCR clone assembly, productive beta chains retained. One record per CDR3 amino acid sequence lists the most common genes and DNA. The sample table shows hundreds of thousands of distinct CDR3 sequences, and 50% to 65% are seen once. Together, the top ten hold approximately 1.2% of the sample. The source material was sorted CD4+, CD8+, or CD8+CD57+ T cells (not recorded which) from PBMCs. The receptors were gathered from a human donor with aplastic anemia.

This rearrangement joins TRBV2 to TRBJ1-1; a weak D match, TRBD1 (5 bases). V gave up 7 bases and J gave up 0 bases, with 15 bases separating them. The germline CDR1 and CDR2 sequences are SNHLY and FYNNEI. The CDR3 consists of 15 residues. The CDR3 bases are TGTGCCAGCACCCTGGGGGTGGAACTGAACACTGAAGCTTTCTTT. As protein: CASTLGVELNTEAFF.

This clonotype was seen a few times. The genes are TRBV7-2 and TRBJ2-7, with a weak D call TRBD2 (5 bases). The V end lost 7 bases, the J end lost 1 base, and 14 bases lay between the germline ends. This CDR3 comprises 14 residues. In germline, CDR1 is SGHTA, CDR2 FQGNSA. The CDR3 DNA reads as TGTGCCAGCAAAATAGCGATCAATTCCTACGAGCAGTACTTC. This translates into CASKIAINSYEQYF.

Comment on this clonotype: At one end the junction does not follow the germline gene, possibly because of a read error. CDR3 nucleotide sequence: TGCGCCAGCAGCTCGGGACAGTTTAGTGGCTACACCTTC. It translates to CASSSGQFSGYTF. The rearrangement joins TRBV7-3 to TRBJ1-2; the match to TRBD1 covers 7 bases. The CDR3 covers 13 residues. CDR1 is SGHTA, CDR2 FQGTGA, per germline.

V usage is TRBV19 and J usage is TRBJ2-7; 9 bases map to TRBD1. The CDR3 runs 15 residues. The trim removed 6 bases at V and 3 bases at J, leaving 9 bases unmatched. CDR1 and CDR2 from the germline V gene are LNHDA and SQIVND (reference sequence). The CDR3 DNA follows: TGTGCCAGTAGAACCGCCGGGACAGGGTACTACGAGCAGTACTTC. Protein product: CASRTAGTGYYEQYF.

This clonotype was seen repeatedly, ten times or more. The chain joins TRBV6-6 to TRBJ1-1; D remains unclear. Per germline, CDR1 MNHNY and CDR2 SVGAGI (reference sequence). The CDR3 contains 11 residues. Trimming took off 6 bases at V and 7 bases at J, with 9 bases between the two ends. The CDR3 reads CASRVQSEAFF. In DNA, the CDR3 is TGTGCCAGCAGGGTTCAGAGTGAAGCTTTCTTT.

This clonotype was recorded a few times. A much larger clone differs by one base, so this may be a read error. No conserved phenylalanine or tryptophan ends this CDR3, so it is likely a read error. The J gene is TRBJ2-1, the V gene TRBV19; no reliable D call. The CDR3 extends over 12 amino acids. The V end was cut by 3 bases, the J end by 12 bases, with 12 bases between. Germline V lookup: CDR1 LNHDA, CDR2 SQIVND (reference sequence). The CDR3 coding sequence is TGTGCCAGTAGTATGGGCTATGGTTGGCAGTTCCTC. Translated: CASSMGYGWQFL.

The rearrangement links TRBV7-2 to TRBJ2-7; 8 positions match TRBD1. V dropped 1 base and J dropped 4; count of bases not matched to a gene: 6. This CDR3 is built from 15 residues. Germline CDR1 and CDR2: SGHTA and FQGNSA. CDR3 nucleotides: TGTGCCAGCAGCTTAGTTTTACAGGGGGTATACGAGCAGTACTTC. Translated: CASSLVLQGVYEQYF.

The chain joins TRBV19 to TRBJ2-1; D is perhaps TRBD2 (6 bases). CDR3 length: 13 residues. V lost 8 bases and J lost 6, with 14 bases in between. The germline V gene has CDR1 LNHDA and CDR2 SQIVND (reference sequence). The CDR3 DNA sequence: TGTGCCAGTGCCTTGGGGGGTTCCAATGAGCAGTTCTTC. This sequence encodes CASALGGSNEQFF.

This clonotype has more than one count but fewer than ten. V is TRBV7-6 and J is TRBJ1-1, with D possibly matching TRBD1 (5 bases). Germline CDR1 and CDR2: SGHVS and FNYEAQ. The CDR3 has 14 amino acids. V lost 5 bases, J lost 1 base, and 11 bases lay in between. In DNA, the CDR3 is TGTGCCAGCAGCCGAGGGGCCTCGAACACTGAAGCTTTCTTT. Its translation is CASSRGASNTEAFF.

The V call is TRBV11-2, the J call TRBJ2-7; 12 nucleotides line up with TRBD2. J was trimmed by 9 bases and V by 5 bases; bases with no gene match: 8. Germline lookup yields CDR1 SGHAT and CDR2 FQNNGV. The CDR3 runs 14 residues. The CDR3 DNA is TGTGCCAGCAGCCGCGGACTAGCGGGATCCAGGCAGTACTTC. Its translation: CASSRGLAGSRQYF.

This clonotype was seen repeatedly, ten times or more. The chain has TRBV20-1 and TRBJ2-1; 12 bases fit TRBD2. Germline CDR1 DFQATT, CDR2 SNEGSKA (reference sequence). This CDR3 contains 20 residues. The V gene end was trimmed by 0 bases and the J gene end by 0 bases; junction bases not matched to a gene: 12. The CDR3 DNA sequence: TGCAGTGCTAGAGATCAGTTCGGGACTAGCGGGCCGAGCTCCTACAATGAGCAGTTCTTC. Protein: CSARDQFGTSGPSSYNEQFF.

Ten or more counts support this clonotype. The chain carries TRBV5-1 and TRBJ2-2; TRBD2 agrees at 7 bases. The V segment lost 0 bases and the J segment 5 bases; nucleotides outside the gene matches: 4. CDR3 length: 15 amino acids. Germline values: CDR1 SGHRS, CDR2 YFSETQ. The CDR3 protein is CASSLGPSGTGELFF. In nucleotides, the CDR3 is TGCGCCAGCAGCTTGGGGCCTAGCGGAACCGGGGAGCTGTTTTTT.

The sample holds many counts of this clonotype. The CDR3 DNA is TGTGCCAGCAGCTTTAGGTCTTCTACCGGGGAGCTGTTTTTT. Its protein product is CASSFRSSTGELFF. The V call is TRBV7-9, the J call TRBJ2-2; D remains unclear. The germline V gene encodes CDR1 SEHNR and CDR2 FQNEAQ (reference sequence). This CDR3 comprises 14 residues. V was trimmed by 3 bases and J by 5 bases, leaving 10 bases between them.

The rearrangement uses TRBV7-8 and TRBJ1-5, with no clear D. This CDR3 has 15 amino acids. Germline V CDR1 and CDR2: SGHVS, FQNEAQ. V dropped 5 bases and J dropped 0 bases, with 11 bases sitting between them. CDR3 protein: CASSNTEYSNQPQHF. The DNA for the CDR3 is TGTGCCAGCAGCAACACCGAATATAGCAATCAGCCCCAGCATTTT.

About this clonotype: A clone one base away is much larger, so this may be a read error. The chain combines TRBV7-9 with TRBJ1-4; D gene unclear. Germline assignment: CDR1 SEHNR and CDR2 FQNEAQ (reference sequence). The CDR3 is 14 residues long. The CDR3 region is CASSIRGSNGKLFF. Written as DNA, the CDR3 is TGTGCCAGCAGCATACGTGGGTCCAATGGAAAACTGTTTTTT.

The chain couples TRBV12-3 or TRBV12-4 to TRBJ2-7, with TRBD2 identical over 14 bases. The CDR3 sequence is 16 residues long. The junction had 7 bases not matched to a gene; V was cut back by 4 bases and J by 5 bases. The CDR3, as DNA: TGTGCCAGCAGTTCTGGAGGACTAGCGGGAGGCAACGAGCAGTACTTC. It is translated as CASSSGGLAGGNEQYF.

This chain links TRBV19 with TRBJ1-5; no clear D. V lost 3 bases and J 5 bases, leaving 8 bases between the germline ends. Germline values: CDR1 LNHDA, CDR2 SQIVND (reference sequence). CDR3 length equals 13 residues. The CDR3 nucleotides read TGTGCCAGTAGTATGGCAGTTCATCAGCCCCAGCATTTT. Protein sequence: CASSMAVHQPQHF. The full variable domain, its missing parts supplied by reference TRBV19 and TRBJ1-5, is DGGITQSPKYLFRKEGQNVTLSCEQNLNHDAMYWYRQDPGQGLRLIYYSQIVNDFQKGDIAEGYSVSREKKESFPLTVTSAQKNPTAFYLCASSMAVHQPQHFGDGTRLSIL.

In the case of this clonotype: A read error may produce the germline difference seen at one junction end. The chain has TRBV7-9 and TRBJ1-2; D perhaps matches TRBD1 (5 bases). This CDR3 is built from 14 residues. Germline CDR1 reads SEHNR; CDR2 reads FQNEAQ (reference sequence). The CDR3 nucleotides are TGCGCCAGCAGCTTGGGTCGGGGGGGCTATGGCTACACCTTC. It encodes CASSLGRGGYGYTF.

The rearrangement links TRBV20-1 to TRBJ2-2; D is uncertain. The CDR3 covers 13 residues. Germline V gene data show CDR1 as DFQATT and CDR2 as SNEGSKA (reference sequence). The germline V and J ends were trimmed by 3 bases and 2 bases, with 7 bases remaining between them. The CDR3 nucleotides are TGCAGTGCTAGGACTCTCAACACCGGGGAGCTGTTTTTT. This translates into CSARTLNTGELFF.

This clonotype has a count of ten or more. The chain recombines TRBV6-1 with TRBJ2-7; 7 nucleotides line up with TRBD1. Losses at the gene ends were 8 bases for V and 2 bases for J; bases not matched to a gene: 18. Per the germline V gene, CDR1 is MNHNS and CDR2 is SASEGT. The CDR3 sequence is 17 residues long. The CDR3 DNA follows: TGTGCCAGCCGATGGGGGACGGTGGCAGGGACAGCCTACGAGCAGTACTTC. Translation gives CASRWGTVAGTAYEQYF.